This entry lists 15 T cell receptor beta chains sequenced from one sample in a study of TIL therapy for anti-PD-1-resistant metastatic lung cancer. Time point meaning: pre-treatment sample, taken before nivolumab and TIL therapy. Pleural nodules or supraclavicular lymph nodes made up most of the excised metastases sampled. Sequencing used immunoSEQ v3. Generated by immunoSEQ multiplex PCR, the TCRdb table keeps only in-frame clones and is missing some. The sample holds 50,000 or so clones, over 65% seen once. Sequenced here: tumor tissue, sampled at baseline. All receptors derive from a person aged 25 to 79 with non-small cell lung cancer.

This clone was counted many times. V is TRBV21-1 and J is TRBJ2-3; the DNA was not used to check the table's D call, TRBD2. TRBV21-1 is designated a pseudogene. The CDR3 has 15 amino acids. This CDR3 is CASSRLAGPTDTQYF. In DNA, the CDR3 is TGTGCCAGCAGCCGACTAGCGGGGCCCACAGATACGCAGTATTTT.

The chain carries TRBV28 and TRBJ2-2, with unresolved D. The ends were cut back, 3 bases at V and 5 bases at J, with 7 bases in the middle. The CDR3 is 13 amino acids. Germline V gives CDR1 MDHEN, CDR2 SYDVKM. The CDR3 loop reads CASSLRDTGELFF. CDR3 in DNA: TGTGCCAGCAGTTTGAGAGATACCGGGGAGCTGTTTTTT.

This clone was picked up a small number of times. The chain is built from TRBV15 and TRBJ1-6; 10 bases fit TRBD1. In germline, CDR1 is LNHNV, CDR2 YYDKDF (reference sequence). This CDR3 region has 17 residues. V shed 0 bases, J shed 8 bases, and the junction held 7 bases outside the gene matches. The CDR3 loop is CATSRDWRDRGYSPLHF. CDR3 DNA sequence: TGTGCCACCAGCAGAGATTGGAGGGACAGGGGTTATTCACCCCTCCACTTT.

The chain uses TRBV28 and TRBJ2-2; D might be TRBD1 or TRBD2, each matching 6 bases. This CDR3 contains 19 residues. CDR1 and CDR2 (germline): MDHEN, SYDVKM. The V end was cut by 1 base, the J end by 0 bases, with 18 bases between. The CDR3 here is CASSLYLAGGPPNTGELFF. The DNA for the CDR3 is TGTGCCAGCAGTTTATACCTTGCCGGGGGCCCCCCGAACACCGGGGAGCTGTTTTTT.

The V call is TRBV27, the J call TRBJ2-6; D uncertain. Trimming took 0 bases from V and 5 from J, leaving 8 bases between them. There are 15 residues in the CDR3. The germline CDR1 and CDR2 sequences are MNHEY and SMNVEV (reference sequence). The CDR3 DNA reads as TGTGCCAGCAGTTTATCTCCTATAAGGGCCAACGTCCTGACTTTC. Its translation: CASSLSPIRANVLTF.

The chain recombines TRBV10-2 with TRBJ2-7, with a weak D call TRBD2 (6 bases). The CDR3 loop spans 12 amino acids. Germline lookup yields CDR1 WSHSY and CDR2 SAAADI. The V and J ends lost 6 bases and 3 bases respectively, with 9 bases between them. For the CDR3, the DNA is TGCGCCAGCAGCCAGACTAGCTACGAGCAGTACTTC. Residues: CASSQTSYEQYF.

The rearrangement uses TRBV5-6 and TRBJ2-1; possibly TRBD1 or TRBD2 for D (5 bases each). CDR1 and CDR2 (germline): SGHDT, YYEEEE. V lost 1 base to trimming and J lost 4 bases, with 15 bases between them. The CDR3 loop spans 16 amino acids. The CDR3 DNA reads as TGTGCCAGCAGCTTGCCCCTCGGGACGGGGTACAATGAGCAGTTCTTC. Residues: CASSLPLGTGYNEQFF. Full variable domain (outside the CDR3, taken from reference TRBV5-6 and TRBJ2-1): DAGVTQSPTHLIKTRGQQVTLRCSPKSGHDTVSWYQQALGQGPQFIFQYYEEEERQRGNFPDRFSGHQFPNYSSELNVNALLLGDSALYLCASSLPLGTGYNEQFFGPGTRLTVL.

Written as DNA, the CDR3 is TGTGCCAGCAGTTTCTCGACAGGGGGGCCTGGGGCCAACGTCCTGACTTTC. Translated: CASSFSTGGPGANVLTF. The chain uses TRBV25-1 and TRBJ2-6; 9 bases line up with TRBD1. The length of the CDR3 is 17 residues. CDR1 MGHDK and CDR2 SYGVNS come from the germline V gene. V was pared by 5 bases and J by 2 bases, with 7 bases of the junction left unmatched. The whole variable domain, filled in from reference TRBV25-1 and TRBJ2-6, reads EADIYQTPRYLVIGTGKKITLECSQTMGHDKMYWYQQDPGMELHLIHYSYGVNSTEKGDLSSESTVSRIRTEHFPLTLESARPSHTSQYLCASSFSTGGPGANVLTFGAGSRLTVL.

This chain uses TRBV19 with TRBJ1-2; maybe TRBD1 (5 bases). Germline lookup yields CDR1 LNHDA and CDR2 SQIVND (reference sequence). V lost 5 bases, J lost 2 bases, and 12 bases lay in between. CDR3 length: 14 amino acids. DNA of the CDR3: TGTGCCAGTAGTCGGGGGGGACTCAACTATGGCTACACCTTC. Its translation: CASSRGGLNYGYTF.

The chain recombines TRBV2 with TRBJ2-5, with unresolved D. The J call may be incorrect, as the DNA end agrees better with TRBJ2-7. Germline CDR1 is SNHLY and CDR2 is FYNNEI. The CDR3 length is 13 residues. The DNA of the CDR3 is TGTGCCAGCAGTGGGCTGCCATCCGCCGAGCAGTACTTC. Translated: CASSGLPSAEQYF.

The V call is TRBV14, the J call TRBJ2-7, with D perhaps TRBD2 (5 bases). The germline V gene has CDR1 SGHDN and CDR2 FVKESK. This CDR3 has 14 amino acids. Trimming pared 4 bases from V and 6 bases from J, leaving 16 bases between. CDR3 protein: CASSPLRGLGEQYF. The CDR3 coding sequence is TGTGCCAGCAGCCCCCTCCGGGGATTGGGCGAGCAGTACTTC.

This clone was seen more than once but under ten times. The V gene is TRBV28, the J gene TRBJ1-2; possible D gene TRBD1, 5 bases. Germline-derived CDR1 and CDR2 are MDHEN and SYDVKM. This CDR3 spans 13 amino acids. V was pared by 6 bases and J by 3 bases, with 11 bases between. The CDR3 sequence: CASSWPGYYGYTF. For the CDR3, the DNA is TGTGCCAGCAGCTGGCCAGGGTACTATGGCTACACCTTC.

The chain employs TRBV7-9 and TRBJ1-5; TRBD1 might be the D (5 bases). Germline assignment: CDR1 SEHNR and CDR2 FQNEAQ (reference sequence). V was clipped by 3 bases and J by 6 bases, with 9 bases between them. The CDR3 length is 13 residues. The CDR3 loop reads CASSFGGGQPQHF. CDR3 DNA sequence: TGTGCCAGCAGCTTCGGGGGGGGTCAGCCCCAGCATTTT.

J is TRBJ1-2 and V is TRBV4-1; D not certain. The germline V gene encodes CDR1 MGHRA and CDR2 YSYEKL. V was pared by 6 bases and J by 2 bases, with 13 bases between. The CDR3 is 14 amino acids. The CDR3 protein is CASRGSLANYGYTF. CDR3 coding DNA: TGCGCCAGCAGGGGTTCCCTAGCCAACTATGGCTACACCTTC.

This clone appeared once. The rearrangement joins TRBV7-3 to TRBJ2-3; D not resolved. Germline V gene sequence: CDR1 SGHTA, CDR2 FQGTGA. Trimming took off 3 bases at V and 6 bases at J, with 16 bases between the two ends. The CDR3 spans 15 residues. The CDR3 nucleotides read TGTGCCAGCAGCTTCCTGCCCGGCCAGCTTGATACGCAGTATTTT. Protein sequence: CASSFLPGQLDTQYF.